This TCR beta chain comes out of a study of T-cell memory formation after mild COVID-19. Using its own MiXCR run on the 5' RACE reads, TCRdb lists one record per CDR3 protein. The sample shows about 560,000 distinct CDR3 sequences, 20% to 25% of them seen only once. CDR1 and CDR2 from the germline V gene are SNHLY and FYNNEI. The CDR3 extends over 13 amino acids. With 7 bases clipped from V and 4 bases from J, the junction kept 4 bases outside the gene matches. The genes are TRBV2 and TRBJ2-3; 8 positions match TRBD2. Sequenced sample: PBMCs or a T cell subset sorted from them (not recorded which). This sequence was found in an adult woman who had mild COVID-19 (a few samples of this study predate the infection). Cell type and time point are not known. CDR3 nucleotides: TGTGCCAGCACGAGCGGGGGTGCAGATACGCAGTATTTT. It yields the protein CASTSGGADTQYF.